These 20 T cell receptor beta chains originate from one sample sequenced in a study of vaccination effects on CD4 cells after COVID-19. The antigens for these receptors are not known. Method: immunoSEQ multiplex PCR; TCRdb's copy keeps in-frame clones and lacks some. The sample shows tens of thousands of clones, around 79% of them seen only once. Antigen-specific CD4+ T cells were first expanded with viral peptide pools by the ViraFEST assay and only then sequenced. Following 10 days of culture, CD4+ T cells were isolated. Having tested negative for nucleocapsid antibodies, the vaccine recipients showed no prior SARS-CoV-2 infection. The sample was CD4+ T cells from PBMCs cultured with HCoV-NL63 spike peptides, taken before COVID-19 vaccination. The source of these receptors is a human donor who received a COVID-19 vaccine.

The chain links TRBV19 to TRBJ1-4; D call uncertain. The V gene's germline CDR1 is LNHDA and CDR2 SQIVND (reference sequence). The CDR3 loop spans 15 amino acids. Deletions cut 5 bases from V and 5 bases from J, with 15 bases between. CDR3 sequence: CASSDVSSPNEKLFF. The CDR3, as DNA: TGTGCCAGTAGTGATGTCAGCAGCCCAAATGAAAAACTGTTTTTT. The variable domain in full, completed from reference TRBV19 and TRBJ1-4, reads DGGITQSPKYLFRKEGQNVTLSCEQNLNHDAMYWYRQDPGQGLRLIYYSQIVNDFQKGDIAEGYSVSREKKESFPLTVTSAQKNPTAFYLCASSDVSSPNEKLFFGSGTQLSVL.

This clone came up a few times. This chain links TRBV18 with TRBJ2-5; TRBD1 is a possible D gene (6 bases). The CDR3 runs to 14 residues. CDR1 and CDR2 from the germline V gene are KGHSH and LQKENI. The ends were cut back, 4 bases at V and 2 bases at J, with 11 bases in the middle. For the CDR3, the DNA is TGTGCCAGCTCACGGGGACAACTGCAAGAGACCCAGTACTTC. Residues: CASSRGQLQETQYF.

This chain uses TRBV4-1 with TRBJ2-3; D remains unclear. Trimming took off 3 bases at V and 3 bases at J, with 13 bases between the two ends. Germline values: CDR1 MGHRA, CDR2 YSYEKL. The CDR3 extends over 15 amino acids. The CDR3 bases are TGCGCCAGCAGCCACACGGCCACGGATACAGATACGCAGTATTTT. Translating gives CASSHTATDTDTQYF.

V gene TRBV12-3 or TRBV12-4 combines with J gene TRBJ1-2, with 7 bases matching TRBD1. V trimming: 7 bases; J trimming: 7 bases; junction bases outside the gene matches: 9. The CDR3 covers 13 residues. The CDR3 sequence is CASTATGTIGYTF. The DNA for the CDR3 is TGTGCCAGCACCGCGACAGGGACTATTGGCTACACCTTC.

This chain connects TRBV27 to TRBJ2-3, with 9 bases fitting TRBD2. J lost 6 bases, V lost 4 bases, and 11 bases had no gene match. There are 16 residues in the CDR3. The germline CDR1 and CDR2 sequences are MNHEY and SMNVEV (reference sequence). Here the CDR3 DNA reads TGTGCCAGCAGTTCCCCTAGGCGGGGGGGCTCCGATACGCAGTATTTT. Translated: CASSSPRRGGSDTQYF.

The chain has TRBV10-3 and TRBJ1-2; D unresolved. Deletions cut 0 bases from V and 3 bases from J, with 14 bases between. This CDR3 region has 16 residues. Germline V CDR1 and CDR2: ENHRY, SYGVKD. This CDR3 is CAISESTGGRDYGYTF. CDR3 nucleotide sequence: TGTGCCATCAGTGAGTCTACGGGTGGAAGGGACTATGGCTACACCTTC.

This clone was counted only a few times. The chain employs TRBV6-6 and TRBJ1-5, with 7 bases matching TRBD1. Germline lookup yields CDR1 MNHNY and CDR2 SVGAGI (reference sequence). This CDR3 has 14 residues. J lost 5 bases, V lost 4 bases, and 5 bases had no gene match. The DNA for the CDR3 is TGTGCCAGCAGTTCCCGACAGGGAGATCAGCCCCAGCATTTT. It encodes CASSSRQGDQPQHF.

The rearrangement uses TRBV5-1 and TRBJ2-3; a possible D gene is TRBD1 (5 bases). V lost 2 bases, J lost 8 bases, and 27 bases lay in between. CDR3 length equals 18 residues. Germline V gene sequence: CDR1 SGHRS, CDR2 YFSETQ. The CDR3 loop reads CASSFGAASDRVLSTQYF. In nucleotides, the CDR3 is TGCGCCAGCAGCTTTGGGGCAGCCTCGGATAGGGTACTCTCTACGCAGTATTTT.

J is TRBJ1-4 and V is TRBV7-2, with TRBD1 as a possible D gene (5 bases). Germline V gene lookup returns CDR1 SGHTA and CDR2 FQGNSA. The CDR3 runs 14 residues. V was trimmed by 4 bases and J by 8 bases, leaving 14 bases between them. CDR3 in amino acids: CASSSDAGQEKLFF. Written as DNA, the CDR3 is TGTGCCAGCAGCTCGGACGCGGGGCAGGAAAAACTGTTTTTT.

This chain connects TRBV19 to TRBJ1-2; 7 bases agree with TRBD1. CDR3 length equals 15 residues. The germline gives CDR1 LNHDA, CDR2 SQIVND (reference sequence). The V gene end was trimmed by 7 bases and the J gene end by 1 base; junction bases not matched to a gene: 9. This CDR3 is CASTDRVLGNYGYTF. CDR3 sequence (DNA): TGTGCCAGTACCGACAGGGTGCTTGGTAACTATGGCTACACCTTC.

J is TRBJ2-2 and V is TRBV19; a possible D gene is TRBD2 (7 bases). CDR1 is LNHDA, CDR2 SQIVND, per germline (reference sequence). Trimming shortened V by 7 bases and J by 3 bases, and 21 bases separated the two germline ends. There are 17 residues in the CDR3. Written as DNA, the CDR3 is TGTGCCAGTACCCCGGCCTTGCGGGGGCGGGACACCGGGGAGCTGTTTTTT. This translates into CASTPALRGRDTGELFF.

CDR3 DNA: TGTGCCAGCAGCCCCCGACAATGGCTGGGGACTGAAGCTTTCTTT. Protein product: CASSPRQWLGTEAFF. J is TRBJ1-1 and V is TRBV5-8; D is unresolved. This CDR3 contains 15 residues. Germline lookup yields CDR1 SGHTS and CDR2 YDEGEE. V lost 4 bases and J 5 bases, leaving 18 bases between the germline ends. The whole variable domain, filled in from reference TRBV5-8 and TRBJ1-1, reads EAGVTQSPTHLIKTRGQQATLRCSPISGHTSVYWYQQALGLGLQFLLWYDEGEERNRGNFPPRFSGRQFPNYSSELNVNALELEDSALYLCASSPRQWLGTEAFFGQGTRLTVV.

A remark on this clone: Other DNA sequences of this sample code for an identical CDR3. V usage is TRBV7-9 and J usage is TRBJ1-1; D gene uncertain. The CDR3 contains 13 residues. The V end lost 3 bases, the J end lost 2 bases, and 7 bases lay between the germline ends. Germline V lookup: CDR1 SEHNR, CDR2 FQNEAQ (reference sequence). CDR3 DNA sequence: TGTGCCAGCAGCTTGGAAGGAAACACTGAAGCTTTCTTT. This translates into CASSLEGNTEAFF.

This chain links TRBV9 with TRBJ1-2, with D tentatively TRBD1 (6 bases). Germline values: CDR1 SGDLS, CDR2 YYNGEE. This CDR3 has 15 residues. V was clipped by 0 bases and J by 2 bases, with 11 bases between them. As DNA, the CDR3 is TGTGCCAGCAGCGTAGGACCAGGGGCCAACTATGGCTACACCTTC. Amino acid sequence: CASSVGPGANYGYTF.

Only one count was recorded for this clone. This chain joins TRBV5-1 and TRBJ1-1; TRBD1 aligns across 7 bases. Trimming took 0 bases from V and 2 from J; bases not matched to a gene: 7. This CDR3 has 16 amino acids. Germline values: CDR1 SGHRS, CDR2 YFSETQ. CDR3 nucleotides: TGCGCCAGCAGCTTGGGGACAGGATGGCCAAACACTGAAGCTTTCTTT. Amino acid sequence: CASSLGTGWPNTEAFF. The whole variable domain, remainder taken from reference TRBV5-1 and TRBJ1-1, is KAGVTQTPRYLIKTRGQQVTLSCSPISGHRSVSWYQQTPGQGLQFLFEYFSETQRNKGNFPGRFSGRQFSNSRSEMNVSTLELGDSALYLCASSLGTGWPNTEAFFGQGTRLTVV.

The chain couples TRBV27 to TRBJ1-1; TRBD1 agrees at 7 bases. Trimming removed 7 bases from V and 0 bases from J; junction bases left unmatched: 5. The CDR3 runs to 14 residues. Germline assignment: CDR1 MNHEY and CDR2 SMNVEV (reference sequence). The CDR3 loop is CASNRQGLNTEAFF. DNA of the CDR3: TGTGCCAGCAACAGACAGGGTCTGAACACTGAAGCTTTCTTT.

The J gene is TRBJ2-7, the V gene TRBV5-1, with D tentatively TRBD2 (6 bases). V lost 4 bases to trimming and J lost 2 bases, with 19 bases between them. This CDR3 region has 16 residues. CDR1 is SGHRS and CDR2 is YFSETQ in the germline V gene. The CDR3 nucleotides are TGCGCCAGCAGCCCCACGGGCGTGGAGGGGCCCTACGAGCAGTACGTC. Translated: CASSPTGVEGPYEQYV.

This rearrangement joins TRBV2 to TRBJ2-6; D is perhaps TRBD1 (5 bases). V was shortened by 6 bases and J by 4 bases, with 13 bases between the two germline ends. The CDR3 is 15 residues long. Germline CDR1 and CDR2: SNHLY and FYNNEI. DNA for the CDR3: TGTGCCAGCAGAGACCAGGGTTCCGGGGCCAACGTCCTGACTTTC. Its protein is CASRDQGSGANVLTF.

The genes are TRBV18 and TRBJ1-2, with 7 bases aligning to TRBD1. The CDR3 has 13 residues. CDR1 and CDR2 from the germline V gene are KGHSH and LQKENI. V shed 2 bases and J 3 bases; nucleotides not matched to a gene: 0. This CDR3 reads CASSPTGDYGYTF. CDR3 DNA: TGTGCCAGCTCACCAACAGGGGACTATGGCTACACCTTC. Complete variable domain (other parts from reference TRBV18 and TRBJ1-2): NAGVMQNPRHLVRRRGQEARLRCSPMKGHSHVYWYRQLPEEGLKFMVYLQKENIIDESGMPKERFSAEFPKEGPSILRIQQVVRGDSAAYFCASSPTGDYGYTFGSGTRLTVV.

This chain connects TRBV5-4 to TRBJ2-3; D is undetermined. This CDR3 is 13 amino acids long. V was trimmed by 1 base and J by 9 bases, leaving 12 bases between them. The germline gives CDR1 SGHNT, CDR2 YYREEE (reference sequence). CDR3 residues: CASSLTDQGTQYF. The CDR3 DNA reads TGTGCCAGCAGCTTGACCGATCAAGGAACGCAGTATTTT.